The present T cell receptor beta chain was sequenced within a study of blood T cell repertoires in COVID-19. Looking at the study overall: Sites in the United States, Italy and Spain provided acute and convalescent COVID-19 samples. Sources were T cells, B-cell-depleted T cells, or PBMCs; the material itself was cDNA or gDNA.

Study processing details: Nucleated cell number was recorded as an estimate derived from reference gene primer amplification. Sequencing was performed with immunoSEQ multiplex PCR; in TCRdb, only in-frame clones are kept and a portion is missing. V, J and clone size were drawn from that table, and D and trimming were deduced from the DNA. Seen here are about 170,000 clones, 84% observed once, and the top ten hold around 7.6%. The V end lost 3 bases, the J end lost 1 base, and 4 bases lay between the germline ends. Germline assignment: CDR1 MDHEN and CDR2 SYDVKM. This CDR3 is 14 amino acids long. This sequence originates from a man aged 40-50 years who had recovered from COVID-19. Sequenced sample: peripheral blood. The rearrangement links TRBV28 to TRBJ2-6; D unresolved. Here the CDR3 reads CASSFLSGANVLTF. The CDR3 DNA is TGTGCCAGCAGTTTCTTATCTGGGGCCAACGTCCTGACTTTC.